Presented here are 27 T cell receptor beta chains from one specimen sequenced in a study of CD8 T cells in ankylosing spondylitis. Regarding the study as a whole: One TCR beta motif, made up of several highly homologous variants, appeared characteristic of ankylosing spondylitis blood.

TCRdb itself ran the 5' RACE reads through MiXCR, one entry per CDR3 protein. The sample holds over 450,000 distinct CDR3 sequences, about 13% seen once. These receptors' targets are unknown. Sequenced: blood, either unsorted or a sorted T cell fraction (not recorded which). Every receptor here comes from a male donor with ankylosing spondylitis.

The chain uses TRBV5-1 and TRBJ1-1, with TRBD1 as a possible D gene (6 bases). The germline V gene encodes CDR1 SGHRS and CDR2 YFSETQ. V was cut by 4 bases and J by 3 bases, with 22 bases left in between. This CDR3 region has 17 residues. In nucleotides, the CDR3 is TGCGCCAGCAGCCCCCATTGGGGGGGGAAGGGGGACACTGAAGCTTTCTTT. This sequence encodes CASSPHWGGKGDTEAFF.

This chain joins TRBV20-1 and TRBJ1-2; 7 nucleotides agree with TRBD1. CDR3 length equals 15 residues. Trimming removed 0 bases from V and 6 bases from J; junction bases left unmatched: 10. Germline CDR1 DFQATT, CDR2 SNEGSKA (reference sequence). The DNA for the CDR3 is TGCAGTGCTAGAGATCCCCTTGGGACAGAGCATGGCTACACCTTC. Translation: CSARDPLGTEHGYTF.

This clonotype was picked up a small number of times. This chain links TRBV12-3 or TRBV12-4 with TRBJ2-7, with 7 bases matching TRBD1. Losses at the gene ends were 5 bases for V and 3 bases for J; bases not matched to a gene: 10. The CDR3 has 15 residues. CDR3 sequence: CASSLGAGGFYEQYF. The CDR3 nucleotides read TGTGCCAGCAGTCTAGGGGCAGGGGGTTTCTACGAGCAGTACTTC.

This clonotype was recorded a few times. The chain has TRBV12-3 or TRBV12-4 and TRBJ2-3, with a tentative D call TRBD2 (6 bases). The CDR3 totals 13 residues. Deletions cut 1 base from V and 9 bases from J, with 11 bases between. CDR3 residues: CASSLGRDSTQYF. The DNA for the CDR3 is TGTGCCAGCAGTTTAGGGAGGGACTCAACGCAGTATTTT.

Worth noting for this clonotype: Lacking the conserved final phenylalanine or tryptophan, this CDR3 likely reflects a read error. V and J are TRBV24-1 and TRBJ2-1; 10 bases align to TRBD2. The junction had 8 bases not matched to a gene; V was cut back by 2 bases and J by 8 bases. This CDR3 has 16 residues. Germline CDR1 is KGHDR and CDR2 is SFDVKD. CDR3 loop: CATSDWASGSRDEQFL. The DNA for the CDR3 is TGTGCCACCAGTGATTGGGCTAGCGGGAGTAGGGATGAGCAGTTCTTG.

The J gene is TRBJ1-5, the V gene TRBV2; TRBD1 might be the D (6 bases). The length of the CDR3 is 14 residues. V dropped 6 bases and J dropped 4 bases, with 13 bases sitting between them. Germline V gene lookup returns CDR1 SNHLY and CDR2 FYNNEI. The CDR3 bases are TGTGCCAGCAGCCCCGACAGGCGGAATCAGCCCCAGCATTTT. It encodes CASSPDRRNQPQHF. The whole variable domain, filled in from reference TRBV2 and TRBJ1-5, reads EPEVTQTPSHQVTQMGQEVILRCVPISNHLYFYWYRQILGQKVEFLVSFYNNEISEKSEIFDDQFSVERPDGSNFTLKIRSTKLEDSAMYFCASSPDRRNQPQHFGDGTRLSIL.

This clonotype appeared a few times. This CDR3 is CASSTDRGALGGEQFF. Here the CDR3 DNA reads TGTGCCAGCAGTACGGACAGGGGGGCCCTAGGAGGTGAGCAGTTCTTC. The rearrangement links TRBV12-3 or TRBV12-4 to TRBJ2-1; 10 bases are shared with TRBD1. V trimming: 5 bases; J trimming: 9 bases; junction bases outside the gene matches: 13. The CDR3 runs 16 residues.

This clonotype was counted between two and nine times. The chain couples TRBV4-1 to TRBJ2-3; 10 nucleotides line up with TRBD2. The V and J ends lost 5 bases and 3 bases, in that order; junction bases with no gene match: 14. The V gene's germline CDR1 is MGHRA and CDR2 YSYEKL. This CDR3 has 18 amino acids. The CDR3 coding sequence is TGCGCCAGCAGCATCCGGTTAACAACGGGACTAGCGACAGATACGCAGTATTTT. This gives the protein CASSIRLTTGLATDTQYF.

Only a few counts were recorded for this clonotype. The chain recombines TRBV20-1 with TRBJ2-1, with 7 positions matching TRBD2. The CDR3 has 13 amino acids. V trimming: 1 base; J trimming: 12 bases; junction bases outside the gene matches: 9. Germline values: CDR1 DFQATT, CDR2 SNEGSKA (reference sequence). The CDR3 loop reads CSARGWAGVVQFF. The CDR3 DNA follows: TGCAGTGCTAGAGGGTGGGCGGGAGTTGTGCAGTTCTTC.

This clonotype has just a few counts. This chain connects TRBV20-1 to TRBJ1-5; D is perhaps TRBD1 (5 bases). The V and J ends lost 6 bases and 1 base respectively, with 13 bases between them. From germline, CDR1 is DFQATT and CDR2 SNEGSKA (reference sequence). CDR3 length: 14 amino acids. This CDR3 reads CSAGRRGSNQPQHF. The CDR3 DNA is TGCAGTGCGGGCAGGAGGGGAAGCAATCAGCCCCAGCATTTT.

In its sample, this clonotype was seen a few times. The chain joins TRBV6-5 to TRBJ2-3; no reliable D call. The CDR3 length is 15 residues. Germline V gene lookup returns CDR1 MNHEY and CDR2 SVGAGI. V lost 2 bases and J 0 bases, leaving 9 bases between the germline ends. The CDR3 loop is CASSYPFSSTDTQYF. The CDR3 region has the DNA TGTGCCAGCAGTTACCCGTTTTCTAGCACAGATACGCAGTATTTT.

The CDR3 is CASSHPGLALNEQFF. The CDR3 coding sequence is TGCGCCAGCAGCCATCCGGGACTAGCTTTGAATGAGCAGTTCTTC. J is TRBJ2-1 and V is TRBV4-1; 9 bases agree with TRBD2. V trimming: 3 bases; J trimming: 7 bases; junction bases outside the gene matches: 7. Germline V CDR1 and CDR2: MGHRA, YSYEKL. The CDR3 has 15 residues.

The chain combines TRBV12-3 or TRBV12-4 with TRBJ2-2; D gene uncertain. Between the trimmed V and J ends, which lost 4 bases and 3 bases, there was a span of 6 bases. The CDR3 consists of 13 residues. The CDR3 bases are TGTGCCAGCAGTTCCTCATACACCGGGGAGCTGTTTTTT. This sequence encodes CASSSSYTGELFF.

J is TRBJ1-4 and V is TRBV27; 10 bases map to TRBD1. The CDR3 has 13 amino acids. J was trimmed by 7 bases and V by 6 bases; bases with no gene match: 2. The germline gives CDR1 MNHEY, CDR2 SMNVEV (reference sequence). The CDR3 DNA reads TGTGCCAGCAGCGACAGGGGGCTTGAAAAACTGTTTTTT. It is translated as CASSDRGLEKLFF.

The chain has TRBV12-3 or TRBV12-4 and TRBJ1-1; D possibly corresponds to TRBD1 (6 bases). Trimming removed 5 bases from V and 4 bases from J, with 11 bases in between. This CDR3 comprises 13 residues. The DNA of the CDR3 is TGTGCCAGCAGTCGACAGGTCAGCACTGAAGCTTTCTTT. This encodes CASSRQVSTEAFF.

V is TRBV7-7 and J is TRBJ2-1; D ambiguous. Germline V lookup: CDR1 SSHAT, CDR2 FNYEAQ (reference sequence). There are 15 residues in the CDR3. With 4 bases removed from V and 0 bases from J, the gap between germline ends came to 10 bases. Written as DNA, the CDR3 is TGTGCCAGCAGCTCAGGACCCCGCTCCTACAATGAGCAGTTCTTC. Residues: CASSSGPRSYNEQFF.

This clonotype was picked up many times. The gene calls are TRBV27 and TRBJ2-3; perhaps TRBD1 as D (6 bases). The CDR3 runs to 15 residues. The germline gives CDR1 MNHEY, CDR2 SMNVEV (reference sequence). V dropped 2 bases and J dropped 2 bases, with 11 bases sitting between them. The chain's CDR3 is CASSLGQPDTDTQYF. In nucleotides, the CDR3 is TGTGCCAGCAGTTTAGGACAGCCCGACACAGATACGCAGTATTTT.

A single count supports this clonotype. The chain combines TRBV2 with TRBJ1-2; 9 positions agree with TRBD1. Germline values: CDR1 SNHLY, CDR2 FYNNEI. The CDR3 runs to 17 residues. The V gene end was trimmed by 6 bases and the J gene end by 4 bases; junction bases not matched to a gene: 15. In DNA, the CDR3 is TGTGCCAGCAGCCGAGGGGGGACAGGGAAGACCATCTATGGCTACACCTTC. Protein: CASSRGGTGKTIYGYTF. Filled out from reference TRBV2 and TRBJ1-2, the complete variable domain reads EPEVTQTPSHQVTQMGQEVILRCVPISNHLYFYWYRQILGQKVEFLVSFYNNEISEKSEIFDDQFSVERPDGSNFTLKIRSTKLEDSAMYFCASSRGGTGKTIYGYTFGSGTRLTVV.

The chain links TRBV12-3 or TRBV12-4 to TRBJ2-2; D is perhaps TRBD1 (5 bases). V was cut by 0 bases and J by 9 bases, with 23 bases left in between. This CDR3 is 18 amino acids long. This CDR3 reads CASSLAFIWLDTSRELFF. Written as DNA, the CDR3 is TGTGCCAGCAGTTTAGCTTTCATATGGTTGGACACGTCAAGGGAGCTGTTTTTT.

This clonotype was detected only a few times. The V call is TRBV3-1, the J call TRBJ1-1, with D hard to call. V gave up 4 bases and J gave up 8 bases, with 17 bases separating them. The CDR3 covers 14 residues. Germline CDR1 and CDR2: LGHDT and YNNKEL (reference sequence). CDR3 protein: CASSRQEGTREAFF. The DNA of the CDR3 is TGTGCCAGCAGCCGCCAGGAGGGAACGAGGGAAGCTTTCTTT.

J is TRBJ2-3 and V is TRBV5-6, with 9 bases matching TRBD2. This CDR3 comprises 16 residues. V lost 5 bases, J lost 6 bases, and 13 bases stayed unmatched. CDR1 is SGHDT, CDR2 YYEEEE, per germline. CDR3 in amino acids: CASSPDLASGMDTQYF. The CDR3 bases are TGTGCCAGCAGTCCGGATCTGGCTAGCGGGATGGATACGCAGTATTTT.

This clonotype was counted only a few times. The rearrangement links TRBV14 to TRBJ2-1; 8 positions agree with TRBD1. Trimming at V came to 0 bases and at J to 5 bases, leaving 9 bases not matched to a gene. The CDR3 is 17 residues long. Looked up from germline, CDR1 is SGHDN and CDR2 is FVKESK. DNA for the CDR3: TGTGCCAGCAGCCAAGATCGTGCTGGGACAGGAGACAATGAGCAGTTCTTC. This encodes CASSQDRAGTGDNEQFF.

This rearrangement joins TRBV24-1 to TRBJ2-1; 8 nucleotides match TRBD1. With V trimmed by 5 bases and J by 6 bases, 8 bases remained unmatched. Germline assignment: CDR1 KGHDR and CDR2 SFDVKD. The CDR3 contains 15 residues. The CDR3 is CATSVGRTGRNEQFF. In nucleotides, the CDR3 is TGTGCCACCAGTGTTGGTCGGACAGGGCGCAATGAGCAGTTCTTC.

In its sample, this clonotype was seen a few times. The J gene is TRBJ2-7, the V gene TRBV6-1; possibly TRBD1 for D (5 bases). Trimming pared 6 bases from V and 6 bases from J, leaving 18 bases between. The CDR3 contains 14 residues. From germline, CDR1 is MNHNS and CDR2 SASEGT. CDR3 protein: CASSARVSLGEQYV. CDR3 nucleotides: TGTGCCAGCAGCGCCAGGGTGTCTCTGGGCGAGCAGTACGTC.

The genes are TRBV4-2 and TRBJ2-5; TRBD1 aligns across 10 bases. J gave up 2 bases and V 1 base, and 1 base lay outside the gene matches. This CDR3 has 15 amino acids. Looked up from germline, CDR1 is LGHNA and CDR2 is YNFKEQ. The CDR3, as DNA: TGTGCCAGCAGCCAAGTGGGACAGGGGCAAGAGACCCAGTACTTC. It translates to CASSQVGQGQETQYF.

As DNA, the CDR3 is TGTGCCAGCAGCCAACCGGGACCAATAGGGACCCAGTACTTC. Translation gives CASSQPGPIGTQYF. This rearrangement joins TRBV3-1 to TRBJ2-5, with D perhaps matching TRBD1 or TRBD2 (5 bases each). Germline CDR1 reads LGHDT; CDR2 reads YNNKEL (reference sequence). CDR3 length equals 14 residues. V was trimmed by 2 bases and J by 7 bases, leaving 14 bases between them.

This chain joins TRBV4-2 and TRBJ2-6, with D maybe TRBD2 (5 bases). Trimming left V 4 bases short and J 2 bases short, with 15 bases between. Germline assignment: CDR1 LGHNA and CDR2 YNFKEQ. The CDR3 length is 17 residues. CDR3 sequence: CASSPEGRLPGANVLTF. The CDR3, as DNA: TGTGCCAGCAGCCCAGAGGGCCGACTGCCTGGGGCCAACGTCCTGACTTTC.